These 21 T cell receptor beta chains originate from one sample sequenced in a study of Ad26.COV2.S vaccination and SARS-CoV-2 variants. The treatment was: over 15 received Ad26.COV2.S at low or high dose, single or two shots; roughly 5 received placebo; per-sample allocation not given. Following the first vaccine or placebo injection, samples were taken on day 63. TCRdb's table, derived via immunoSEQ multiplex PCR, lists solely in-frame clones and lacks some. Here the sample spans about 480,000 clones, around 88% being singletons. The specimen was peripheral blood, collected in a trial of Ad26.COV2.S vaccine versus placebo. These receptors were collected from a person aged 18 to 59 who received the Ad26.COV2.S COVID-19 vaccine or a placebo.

The CDR3 coding sequence is TGCGCCAGCAGCCAAGGATACTCCGTTTGGGTCAGGCCCTACGAGCAGTACTTC. Translating it yields CASSQGYSVWVRPYEQYF. The chain couples TRBV4-3 to TRBJ2-7; D is unresolved. Germline lookup yields CDR1 LGHNA and CDR2 YSLEER. V was cut by 1 base and J by 2 bases, with 21 bases left in between. The CDR3 is 18 residues long.

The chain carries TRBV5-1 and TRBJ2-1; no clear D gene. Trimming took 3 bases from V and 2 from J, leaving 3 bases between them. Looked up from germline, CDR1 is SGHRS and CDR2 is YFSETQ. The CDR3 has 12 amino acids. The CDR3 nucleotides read TGCGCCAGCAGCTGGACCTACAATGAGCAGTTCTTC. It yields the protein CASSWTYNEQFF. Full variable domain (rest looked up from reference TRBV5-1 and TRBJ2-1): KAGVTQTPRYLIKTRGQQVTLSCSPISGHRSVSWYQQTPGQGLQFLFEYFSETQRNKGNFPGRFSGRQFSNSRSEMNVSTLELGDSALYLCASSWTYNEQFFGPGTRLTVL.

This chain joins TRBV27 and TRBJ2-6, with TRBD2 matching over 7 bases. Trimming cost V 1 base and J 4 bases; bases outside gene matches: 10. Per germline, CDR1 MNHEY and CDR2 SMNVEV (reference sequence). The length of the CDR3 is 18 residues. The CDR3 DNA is TGTGCCAGCAGTTTATTTGCGGGAGTGCGTCCCGGGGCCAACGTCCTGACTTTC. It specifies CASSLFAGVRPGANVLTF. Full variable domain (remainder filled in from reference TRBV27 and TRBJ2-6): EAQVTQNPRYLITVTGKKLTVTCSQNMNHEYMSWYRQDPGLGLRQIYYSMNVEVTDKGDVPEGYKVSRKEKRNFPLILESPSPNQTSLYFCASSLFAGVRPGANVLTFGAGSRLTVL.

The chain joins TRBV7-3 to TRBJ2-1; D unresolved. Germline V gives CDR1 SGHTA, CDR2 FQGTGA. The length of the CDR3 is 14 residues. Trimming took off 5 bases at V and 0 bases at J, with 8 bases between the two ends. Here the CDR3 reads CASSSSSSYNEQFF. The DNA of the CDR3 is TGTGCCAGCAGCAGTTCGAGCTCCTACAATGAGCAGTTCTTC.

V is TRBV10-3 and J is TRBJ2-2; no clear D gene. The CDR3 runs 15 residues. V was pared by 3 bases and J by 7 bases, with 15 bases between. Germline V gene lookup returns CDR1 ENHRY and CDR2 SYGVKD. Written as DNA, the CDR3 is TGTGCCATCAGTGATAAGTTGGGGATGGTCGGGGAGCTGTTTTTT. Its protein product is CAISDKLGMVGELFF.

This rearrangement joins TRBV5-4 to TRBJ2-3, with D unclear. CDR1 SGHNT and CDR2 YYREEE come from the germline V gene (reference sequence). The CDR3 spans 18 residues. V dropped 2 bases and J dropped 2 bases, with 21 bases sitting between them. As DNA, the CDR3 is TGTGCCAGCAGCTTTTCCTCCGTGGGCGGTAGCCACACAGATACGCAGTATTTT. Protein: CASSFSSVGGSHTDTQYF.

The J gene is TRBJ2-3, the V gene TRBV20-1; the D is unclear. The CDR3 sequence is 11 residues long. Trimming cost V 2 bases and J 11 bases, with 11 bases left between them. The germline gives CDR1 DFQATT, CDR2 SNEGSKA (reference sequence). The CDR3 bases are TGCAGTGCTAGATTGACAATATTGCAGTATTTT. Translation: CSARLTILQYF.

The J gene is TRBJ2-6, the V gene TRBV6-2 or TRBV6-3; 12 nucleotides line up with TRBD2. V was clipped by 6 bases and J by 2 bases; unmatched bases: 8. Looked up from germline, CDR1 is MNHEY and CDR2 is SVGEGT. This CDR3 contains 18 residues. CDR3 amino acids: CASSRPGLAGTGANVLTF. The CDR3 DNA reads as TGTGCCAGCAGCCGCCCGGGACTAGCGGGTACTGGGGCCAACGTCCTGACTTTC.

CDR3 DNA: TGTGCCAGCAGTTTGTCGGCAGGGGGCCTCTATGGCTACACCTTC. Its protein is CASSLSAGGLYGYTF. The chain joins TRBV27 to TRBJ1-2, with 8 bases identical to TRBD1. The CDR3 length is 15 residues. The germline V gene has CDR1 MNHEY and CDR2 SMNVEV (reference sequence). Trimming at V came to 3 bases and at J to 4 bases, leaving 7 bases not matched to a gene.

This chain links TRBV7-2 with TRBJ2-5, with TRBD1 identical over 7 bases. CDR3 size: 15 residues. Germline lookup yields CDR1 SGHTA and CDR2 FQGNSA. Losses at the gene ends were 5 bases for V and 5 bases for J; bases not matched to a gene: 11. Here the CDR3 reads CASSDPSGTVETQYF. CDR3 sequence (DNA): TGTGCCAGCAGCGACCCGTCCGGGACAGTGGAGACCCAGTACTTC.

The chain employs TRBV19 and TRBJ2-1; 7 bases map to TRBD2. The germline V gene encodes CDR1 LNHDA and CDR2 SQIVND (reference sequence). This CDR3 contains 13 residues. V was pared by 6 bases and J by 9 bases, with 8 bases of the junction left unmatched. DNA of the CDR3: TGTGCCAGTAGCGAGGAGACTAGCAGTGAGCAGTTCTTC. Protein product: CASSEETSSEQFF.

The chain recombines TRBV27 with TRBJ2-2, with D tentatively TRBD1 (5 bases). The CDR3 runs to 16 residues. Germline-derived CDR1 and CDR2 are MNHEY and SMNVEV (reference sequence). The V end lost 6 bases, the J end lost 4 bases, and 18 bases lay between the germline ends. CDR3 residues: CASRGQRQGSTGELFF. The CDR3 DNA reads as TGTGCCAGCAGGGGGCAGAGGCAGGGTAGCACCGGGGAGCTGTTTTTT.

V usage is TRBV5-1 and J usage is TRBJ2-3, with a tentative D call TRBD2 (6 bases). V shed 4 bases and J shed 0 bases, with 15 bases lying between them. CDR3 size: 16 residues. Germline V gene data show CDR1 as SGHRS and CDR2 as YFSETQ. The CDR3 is CASSPGVAPSTDTQYF. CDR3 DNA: TGCGCCAGCAGCCCGGGGGTGGCTCCTAGCACAGATACGCAGTATTTT.

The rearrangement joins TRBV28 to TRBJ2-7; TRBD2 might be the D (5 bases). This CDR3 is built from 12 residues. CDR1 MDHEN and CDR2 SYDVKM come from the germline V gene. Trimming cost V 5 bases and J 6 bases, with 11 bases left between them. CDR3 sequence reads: CASSGPRGEQYF. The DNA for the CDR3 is TGTGCCAGCAGTGGGCCCCGGGGCGAGCAGTACTTC.

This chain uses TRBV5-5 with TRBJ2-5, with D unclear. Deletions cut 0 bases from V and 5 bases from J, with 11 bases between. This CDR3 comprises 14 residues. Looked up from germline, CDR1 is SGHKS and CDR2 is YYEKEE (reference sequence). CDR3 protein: CASSLVGPSETQYF. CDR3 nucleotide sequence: TGTGCCAGCAGCTTGGTTGGCCCCTCGGAGACCCAGTACTTC.

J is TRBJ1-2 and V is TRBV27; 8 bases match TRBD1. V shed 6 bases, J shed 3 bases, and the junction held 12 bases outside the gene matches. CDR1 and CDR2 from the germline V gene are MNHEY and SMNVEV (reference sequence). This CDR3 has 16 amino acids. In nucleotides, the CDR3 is TGTGCCAGCAGAACCCCCAGGGGGCTAGGCGACTATGGCTACACCTTC. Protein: CASRTPRGLGDYGYTF.

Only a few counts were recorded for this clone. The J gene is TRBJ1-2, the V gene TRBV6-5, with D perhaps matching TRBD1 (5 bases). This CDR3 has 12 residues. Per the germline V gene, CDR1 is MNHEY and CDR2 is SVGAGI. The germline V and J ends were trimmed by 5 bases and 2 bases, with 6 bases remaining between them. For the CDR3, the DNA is TGTGCCAGCAGTCGGGGGAACTATGGCTACACCTTC. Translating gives CASSRGNYGYTF.

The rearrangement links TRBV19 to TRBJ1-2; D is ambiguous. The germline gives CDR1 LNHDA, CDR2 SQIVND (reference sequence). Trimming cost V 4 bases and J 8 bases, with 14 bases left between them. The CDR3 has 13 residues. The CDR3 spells CASSKRGSRGYTF. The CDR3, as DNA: TGTGCCAGTAGTAAGCGCGGCAGTCGGGGCTACACCTTC. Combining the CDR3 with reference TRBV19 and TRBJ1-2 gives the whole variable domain DGGITQSPKYLFRKEGQNVTLSCEQNLNHDAMYWYRQDPGQGLRLIYYSQIVNDFQKGDIAEGYSVSREKKESFPLTVTSAQKNPTAFYLCASSKRGSRGYTFGSGTRLTVV.

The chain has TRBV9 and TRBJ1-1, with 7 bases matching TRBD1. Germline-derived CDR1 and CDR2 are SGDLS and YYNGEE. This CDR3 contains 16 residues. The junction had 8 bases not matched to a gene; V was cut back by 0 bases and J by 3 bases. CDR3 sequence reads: CASSVGTTGSDTEAFF. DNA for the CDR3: TGTGCCAGCAGCGTAGGTACGACAGGGTCGGACACTGAAGCTTTCTTT.

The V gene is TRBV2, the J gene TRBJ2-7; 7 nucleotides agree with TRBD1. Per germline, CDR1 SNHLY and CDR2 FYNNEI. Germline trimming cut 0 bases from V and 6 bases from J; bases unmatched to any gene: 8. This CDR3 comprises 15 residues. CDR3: CASSEARVGGSEQYF. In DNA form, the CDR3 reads TGTGCCAGCAGTGAAGCGCGAGTAGGGGGCAGCGAGCAGTACTTC.

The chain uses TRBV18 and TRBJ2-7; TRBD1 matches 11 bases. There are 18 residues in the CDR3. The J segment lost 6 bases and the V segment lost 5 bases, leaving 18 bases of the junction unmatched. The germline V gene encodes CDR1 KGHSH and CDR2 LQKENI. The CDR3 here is CASSSIPGQGVGRREQYF. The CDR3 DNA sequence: TGTGCCAGCTCATCAATCCCGGGACAGGGGGTGGGTCGTCGCGAGCAGTACTTC.